This T cell receptor beta chain was obtained from a study of shared clonotypes between healthy human individuals. The CDR3 is 12 amino acids. Trimming pared 6 bases from V and 7 bases from J, leaving 12 bases between. Germline loops: CDR1 SGHDN, CDR2 FVKESK. Sequencing used immunoSEQ multiplex PCR; TCRdb keeps in-frame clones, though not all of them. Altogether hundreds of thousands of clones are present, almost 97% being singletons, with the ten largest covering less than 0.065%. This sequence was found in a woman aged 25 to 39 in good health. The chain couples TRBV14 to TRBJ1-2, with D perhaps TRBD1 (6 bases). Sequenced sample: naive CD4+ T cells sorted from blood. Described subset: CD45RA+ positively selected. The CDR3 here is CASSGGRFGYTF. The CDR3 DNA is TGTGCCAGCAGTGGGGGCAGATTTGGCTACACCTTC.